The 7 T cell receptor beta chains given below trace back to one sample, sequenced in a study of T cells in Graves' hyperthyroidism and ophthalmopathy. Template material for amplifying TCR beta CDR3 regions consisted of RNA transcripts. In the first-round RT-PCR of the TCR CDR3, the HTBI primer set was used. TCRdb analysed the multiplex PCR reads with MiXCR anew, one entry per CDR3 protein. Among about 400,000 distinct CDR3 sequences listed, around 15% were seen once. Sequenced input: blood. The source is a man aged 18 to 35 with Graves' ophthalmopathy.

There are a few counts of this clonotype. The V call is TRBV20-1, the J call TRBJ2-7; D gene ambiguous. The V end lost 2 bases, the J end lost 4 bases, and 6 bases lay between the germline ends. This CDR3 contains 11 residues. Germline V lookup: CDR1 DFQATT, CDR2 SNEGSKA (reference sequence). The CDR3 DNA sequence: TGCAGTGCTAGACTGTCTTACGAGCAGTACTTC. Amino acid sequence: CSARLSYEQYF.

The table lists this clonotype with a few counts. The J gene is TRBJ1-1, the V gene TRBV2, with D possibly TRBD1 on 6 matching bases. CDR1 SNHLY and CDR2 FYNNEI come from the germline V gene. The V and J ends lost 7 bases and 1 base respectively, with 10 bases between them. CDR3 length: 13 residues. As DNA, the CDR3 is TGTGCCAGCATTTTAGGGGGGAACACTGAAGCTTTCTTT. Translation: CASILGGNTEAFF.

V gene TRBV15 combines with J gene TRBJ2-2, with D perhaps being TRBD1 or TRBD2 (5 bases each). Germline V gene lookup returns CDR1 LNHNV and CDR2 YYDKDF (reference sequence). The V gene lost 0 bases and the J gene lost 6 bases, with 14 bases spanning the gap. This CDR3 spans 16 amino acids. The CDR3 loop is CATSRDRGEVAGELFF. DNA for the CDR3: TGTGCCACCAGCAGAGATCGGGGCGAGGTGGCCGGGGAGCTGTTTTTT.

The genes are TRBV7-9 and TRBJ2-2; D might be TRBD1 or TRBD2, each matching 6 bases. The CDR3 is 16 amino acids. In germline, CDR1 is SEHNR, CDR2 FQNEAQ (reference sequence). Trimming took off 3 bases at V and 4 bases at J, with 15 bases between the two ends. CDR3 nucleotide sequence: TGTGCCAGCAGCTTTTACCCTGGAGGGGGCACCGGGGAGCTGTTTTTT. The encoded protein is CASSFYPGGGTGELFF.

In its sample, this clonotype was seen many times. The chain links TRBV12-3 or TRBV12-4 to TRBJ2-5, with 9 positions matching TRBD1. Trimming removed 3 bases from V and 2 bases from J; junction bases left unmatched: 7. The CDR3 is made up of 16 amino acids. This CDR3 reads CASSLSDRGSQETQYF. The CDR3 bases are TGTGCCAGCAGTTTGTCCGACAGGGGGTCTCAAGAGACCCAGTACTTC.

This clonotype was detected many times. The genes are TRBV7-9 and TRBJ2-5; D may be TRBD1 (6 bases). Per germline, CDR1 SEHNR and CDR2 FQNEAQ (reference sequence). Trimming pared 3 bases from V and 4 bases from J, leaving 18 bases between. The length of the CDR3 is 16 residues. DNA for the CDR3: TGTGCCAGCAGCTTGGACAGTGACCCTTCGCTAGAGACCCAGTACTTC. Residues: CASSLDSDPSLETQYF. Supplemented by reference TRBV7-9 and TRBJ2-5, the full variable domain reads DTGVSQNPRHKITKRGQNVTFRCDPISEHNRLYWYRQTLGQGPEFLTYFQNEAQLEKSRLLSDRFSAERPKGSFSTLEIQRTEQGDSAMYLCASSLDSDPSLETQYFGPGTRLLVL.

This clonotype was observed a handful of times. The CDR3 DNA is TGTGCCAGCACTCACAGAGCCTACGAGCAGTACTTC. Protein product: CASTHRAYEQYF. The V and J genes are TRBV6-2 or TRBV6-3 and TRBJ2-7; D remains unclear. The CDR3 is 12 residues long. The germline V gene has CDR1 MNHEY and CDR2 SVGEGT. V was pared by 7 bases and J by 2 bases, with 9 bases between.